The clone carrying this TCR beta chain was counted between two and nine times. CDR3 length equals 15 residues. CDR1 and CDR2 from the germline V gene are SGDLS and YYNGEE. Trimming removed 5 bases at V and 7 bases at J, with 18 bases between. This sample was included in a study of cytomegalovirus exposure and HLA in healthy donors. Use of 60 Vbeta and 13 Jbeta primers characterized the PCR. The data were produced by immunoSEQ multiplex PCR, yet TCRdb's version contains in-frame clones alone and is incomplete. The table includes more than 130,000 clones, less than 85% detected once. The sequencing input was PBMCs. The clonotype originates from a man aged 40-49 years in good health and CMV-seropositive. The chain uses TRBV9 and TRBJ1-4, with D perhaps TRBD1 (6 bases). CDR3 region: CASSWGGGRGEKLFF. The CDR3 nucleotides read TGTGCCAGCAGTTGGGGCGGGGGGCGCGGTGAAAAACTGTTTTTT.